This T cell receptor (beta chain) appears in the sequencing data of a study of blood T cell repertoires in COVID-19. Study-wide context: Sites in the United States, Italy and Spain provided acute and convalescent COVID-19 samples.

CDR3 length: 12 residues. V lost 10 bases to trimming and J lost 6 bases, with 12 bases between them. In germline, CDR1 is MDHEN, CDR2 SYDVKM. Sequencing was performed with immunoSEQ multiplex PCR; in TCRdb, only in-frame clones are kept and a portion is missing. The profile shows about 190,000 clones, roughly 73% of them singletons. Sequencing was carried out using peripheral blood. The receptor comes from a woman of 80 years or more with active or convalescent COVID-19. The chain links TRBV28 to TRBJ2-2; no clear D gene. For the CDR3, the DNA is TGTGCCACCACTATAGCCCCCGGGGAGCTGTTTTTT. Translated: CATTIAPGELFF. Full variable domain (rest looked up from reference TRBV28 and TRBJ2-2): DVKVTQSSRYLVKRTGEKVFLECVQDMDHENMFWYRQDPGLGLRLIYFSYDVKMKEKGDIPEGYSVSREKKERFSLILESASTNQTSMYLCATTIAPGELFFGEGSRLTVL.